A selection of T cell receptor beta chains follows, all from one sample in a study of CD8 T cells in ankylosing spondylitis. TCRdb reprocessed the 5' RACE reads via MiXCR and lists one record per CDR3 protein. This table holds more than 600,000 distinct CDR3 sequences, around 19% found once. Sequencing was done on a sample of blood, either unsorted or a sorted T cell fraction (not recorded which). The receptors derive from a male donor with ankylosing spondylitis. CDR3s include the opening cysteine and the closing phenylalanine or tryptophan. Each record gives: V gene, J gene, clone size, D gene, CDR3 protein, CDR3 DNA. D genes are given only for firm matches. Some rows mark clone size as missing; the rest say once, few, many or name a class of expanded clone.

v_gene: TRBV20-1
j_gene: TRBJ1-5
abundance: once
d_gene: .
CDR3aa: CSAVPTGRLNQPQHF
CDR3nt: TGCAGTGCCGTACCCACGGGACGGCTAAATCAGCCCCAGCATTTT

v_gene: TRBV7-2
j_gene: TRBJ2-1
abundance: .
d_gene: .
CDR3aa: CASSLGVGVYDEQFF
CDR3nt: TGTGCCAGCAGCTTAGGCGTCGGGGTTTACGATGAGCAGTTCTTC

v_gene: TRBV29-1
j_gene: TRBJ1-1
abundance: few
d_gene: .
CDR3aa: CSVEGAAAEAFF
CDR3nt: TGCAGCGTTGAAGGGGCTGCCGCTGAAGCTTTCTTT

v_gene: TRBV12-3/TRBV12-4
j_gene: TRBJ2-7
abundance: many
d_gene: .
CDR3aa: CASSFYRQASHEQYF
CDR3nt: TGTGCCAGCAGTTTTTACCGACAGGCGTCCCACGAGCAGTACTTC

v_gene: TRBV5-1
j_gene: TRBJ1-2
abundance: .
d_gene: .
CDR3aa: CASSLDPGSDGYTF
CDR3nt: TGCGCCAGCAGCTTGGACCCGGGGAGCGATGGCTACACCTTC

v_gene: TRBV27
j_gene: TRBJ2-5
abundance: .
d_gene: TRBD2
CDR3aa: CASSPRGAGYETQYF
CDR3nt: TGTGCCAGCAGTCCGCGGGGGGCGGGATATGAGACCCAGTACTTC

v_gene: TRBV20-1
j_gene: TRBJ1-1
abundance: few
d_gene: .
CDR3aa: CSARGTGSMNTEAFF
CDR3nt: TGCAGTGCTAGGGGAACAGGGTCAATGAACACTGAAGCTTTCTTT

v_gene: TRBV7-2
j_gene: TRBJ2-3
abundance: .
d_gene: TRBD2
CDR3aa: CASSLVQGGIDTQYF
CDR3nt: TGTGCCAGCAGCTTAGTCCAGGGAGGGATAGATACGCAGTATTTT

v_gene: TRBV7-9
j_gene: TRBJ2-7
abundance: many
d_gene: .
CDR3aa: CASSSTGSYEQYF
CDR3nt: TGTGCCAGCAGCTCTACAGGATCCTACGAGCAGTACTTC

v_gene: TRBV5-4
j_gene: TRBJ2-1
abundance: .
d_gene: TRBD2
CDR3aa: CASSLRLTSGSGNEQFF
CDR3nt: TGTGCCAGCAGCTTGCGCCTGACTAGCGGGAGCGGGAATGAGCAGTTCTTC

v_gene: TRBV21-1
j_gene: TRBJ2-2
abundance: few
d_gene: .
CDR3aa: CASSRGSETPGSGELFF
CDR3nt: TGTGCCAGCAGCAGGGGATCGGAGACTCCTGGGTCCGGGGAGCTGTTTTTT

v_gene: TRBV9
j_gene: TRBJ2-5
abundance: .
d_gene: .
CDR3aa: CASTLGGGPPQETQYF
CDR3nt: TGTGCCAGCACCCTAGGGGGGGGACCACCGCAAGAGACCCAGTACTTC

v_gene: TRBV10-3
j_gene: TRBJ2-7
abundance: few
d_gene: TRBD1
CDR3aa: CAIIKQPGQGVSYEQYF
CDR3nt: TGTGCCATCATAAAACAACCGGGACAGGGAGTGTCCTACGAGCAGTACTTC

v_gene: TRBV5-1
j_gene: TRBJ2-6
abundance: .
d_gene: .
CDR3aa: CASSSGRTSGANVLTF
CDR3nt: TGCGCCAGCAGCTCTGGACGGACCTCTGGGGCCAACGTCCTGACTTTC

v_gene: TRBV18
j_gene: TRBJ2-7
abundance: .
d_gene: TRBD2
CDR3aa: CASSPPGTTLYEQYF
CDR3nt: TGTGCCAGCTCACCCCCCGGGACTACCCTCTACGAGCAGTACTTC

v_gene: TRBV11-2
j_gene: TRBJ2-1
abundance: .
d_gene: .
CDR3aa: CASSQWSGNEQFF
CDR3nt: TGTGCCAGCAGCCAGTGGTCCGGGAATGAGCAGTTCTTC

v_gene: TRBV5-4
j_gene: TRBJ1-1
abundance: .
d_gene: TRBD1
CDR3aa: CASSLYRGQGFSTEAFF
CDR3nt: TGTGCCAGCAGCTTATACCGAGGACAGGGGTTTTCCACTGAAGCTTTCTTT

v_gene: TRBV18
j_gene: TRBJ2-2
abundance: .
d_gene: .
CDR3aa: CASSPRHPETGELFF
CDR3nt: TGTGCCAGCTCACCGCGACACCCGGAGACCGGGGAGCTGTTTTTT

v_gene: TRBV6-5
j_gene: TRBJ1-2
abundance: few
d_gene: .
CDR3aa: CASSFRGAGIIDGYTF
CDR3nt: TGTGCCAGCAGTTTTCGGGGGGCGGGAATCATTGATGGCTACACCTTC

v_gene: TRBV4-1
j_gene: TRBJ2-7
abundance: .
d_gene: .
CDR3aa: CASSQDPGTPPYEQYF
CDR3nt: TGCGCCAGCAGCCAAGATCCTGGGACACCCCCCTACGAGCAGTACTTC

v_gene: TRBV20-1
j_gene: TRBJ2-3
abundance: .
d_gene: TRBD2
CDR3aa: CSARGAGRPTDTQYF
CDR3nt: TGCAGTGCGCGGGGGGCCGGCCGACCCACAGATACGCAGTATTTT

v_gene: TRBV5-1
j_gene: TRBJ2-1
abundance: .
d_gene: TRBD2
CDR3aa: CASSAGSGRNYNEQFF
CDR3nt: TGCGCCAGCAGCGCCGGAAGCGGGAGGAACTACAATGAGCAGTTCTTC

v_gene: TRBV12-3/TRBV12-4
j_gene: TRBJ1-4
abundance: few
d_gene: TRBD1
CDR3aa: CASSGSGTGEALSTNEKLFF
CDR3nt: TGTGCCAGCAGCGGGTCCGGGACAGGGGAGGCGTTGTCAACTAATGAAAAACTGTTTTTT

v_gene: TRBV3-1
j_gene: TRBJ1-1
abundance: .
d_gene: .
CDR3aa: CASSPYRRNTEAFF
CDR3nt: TGTGCCAGCAGCCCTTACAGGAGGAACACTGAAGCTTTCTTT

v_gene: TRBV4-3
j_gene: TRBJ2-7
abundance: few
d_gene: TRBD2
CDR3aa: CASSPGLADNYEQYF
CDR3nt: TGCGCCAGCAGCCCAGGACTAGCGGACAACTACGAGCAGTACTTC

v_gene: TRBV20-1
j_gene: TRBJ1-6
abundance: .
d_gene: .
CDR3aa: CSARPPAGSPLHF
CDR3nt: TGCAGTGCTAGGCCCCCCGCAGGCTCACCCCTCCACTTT

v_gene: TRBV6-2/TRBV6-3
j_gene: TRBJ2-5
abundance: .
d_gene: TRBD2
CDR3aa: CASMPGGRQETQYF
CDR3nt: TGTGCCAGCATGCCGGGGGGGCGACAAGAGACCCAGTACTTC

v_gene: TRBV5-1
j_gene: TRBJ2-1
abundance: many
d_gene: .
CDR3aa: CASSQQGGDYNEQFF
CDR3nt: TGCGCCAGCAGCCAACAGGGCGGGGACTACAATGAGCAGTTCTTC

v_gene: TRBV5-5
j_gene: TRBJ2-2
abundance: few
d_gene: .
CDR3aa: CASSLQSEPGELFF
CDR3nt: TGTGCCAGCAGCCTTCAGTCCGAGCCCGGGGAGCTGTTTTTT

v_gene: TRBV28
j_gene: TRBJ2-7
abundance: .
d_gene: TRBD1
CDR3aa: CASSWDRSTYEQYF
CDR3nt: TGTGCCAGCAGTTGGGACAGGAGTACCTACGAGCAGTACTTC

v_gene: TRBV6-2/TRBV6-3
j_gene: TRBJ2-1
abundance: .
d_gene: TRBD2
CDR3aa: CASSYYGGGVNEQFF
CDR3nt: TGTGCCAGCAGTTACTATGGCGGGGGTGTAAATGAGCAGTTCTTC

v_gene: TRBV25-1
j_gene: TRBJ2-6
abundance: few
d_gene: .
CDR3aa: CASSDRGGSGANVLTF
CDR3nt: TGTGCCAGCAGTGACAGGGGGGGATCTGGGGCCAACGTCCTGACTTTC

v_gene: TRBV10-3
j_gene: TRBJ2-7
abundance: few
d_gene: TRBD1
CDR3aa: CAISNPGTGGYEQYF
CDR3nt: TGTGCCATCAGTAACCCCGGGACAGGGGGCTACGAGCAGTACTTC

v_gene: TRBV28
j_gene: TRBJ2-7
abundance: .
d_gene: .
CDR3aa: CASSMERYEQYF
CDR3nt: TGTGCCAGCAGCATGGAGCGTTACGAGCAGTACTTC

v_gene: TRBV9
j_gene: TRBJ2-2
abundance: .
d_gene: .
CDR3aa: CASSVGGGELFF
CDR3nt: TGTGCCAGCAGCGTAGGTGGCGGGGAGCTGTTTTTT

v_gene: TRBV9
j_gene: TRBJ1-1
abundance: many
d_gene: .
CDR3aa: CASSGEGTEAFF
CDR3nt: TGTGCCAGCAGCGGGGAGGGCACTGAAGCTTTCTTT

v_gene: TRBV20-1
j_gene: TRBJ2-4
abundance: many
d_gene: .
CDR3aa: CSAPDKTKNIQYF
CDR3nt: TGCAGTGCTCCCGACAAAACCAAAAACATTCAGTACTTC

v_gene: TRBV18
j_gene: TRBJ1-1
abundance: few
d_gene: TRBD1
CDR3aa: CASSPDRGPTEAFF
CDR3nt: TGTGCCAGCTCACCGGACAGGGGGCCAACTGAAGCTTTCTTT

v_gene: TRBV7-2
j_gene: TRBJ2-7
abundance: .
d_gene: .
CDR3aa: CASSLRGVPEQYF
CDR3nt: TGTGCCAGCAGCTTAAGGGGGGTACCCGAGCAGTACTTC

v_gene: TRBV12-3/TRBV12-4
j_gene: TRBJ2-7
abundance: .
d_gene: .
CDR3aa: CASRAGASTFYEQYF
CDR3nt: TGTGCCAGCAGGGCTGGGGCTTCCACCTTCTACGAGCAGTACTTC

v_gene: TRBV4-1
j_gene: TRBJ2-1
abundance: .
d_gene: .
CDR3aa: CASSQDGPRYNEQFF
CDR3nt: TGCGCCAGCAGCCAAGATGGTCCCCGTTACAATGAGCAGTTCTTC

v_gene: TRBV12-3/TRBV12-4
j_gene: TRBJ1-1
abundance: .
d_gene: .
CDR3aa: CASTRVHTEAFF
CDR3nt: TGTGCCAGCACCCGAGTACACACTGAAGCTTTCTTT

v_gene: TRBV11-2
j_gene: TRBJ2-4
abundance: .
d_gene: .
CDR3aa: CASSLEIRDIQYF
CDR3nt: TGTGCCAGCAGCTTAGAGATTAGGGACATTCAGTACTTC

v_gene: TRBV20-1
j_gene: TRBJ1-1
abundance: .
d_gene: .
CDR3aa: CSARPGNTEAFF
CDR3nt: TGCAGTGCCAGACCGGGGAACACTGAAGCTTTCTTT

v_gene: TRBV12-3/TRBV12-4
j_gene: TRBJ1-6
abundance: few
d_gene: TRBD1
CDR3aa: CASSLTGKNSPLHF
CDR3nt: TGTGCCAGCAGTTTGACAGGGAAAAATTCACCCCTCCACTTT

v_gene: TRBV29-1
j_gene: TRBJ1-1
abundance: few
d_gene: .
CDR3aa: CSVELGFQNTEAFF
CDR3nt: TGCAGCGTTGAGCTCGGATTTCAGAACACTGAAGCTTTCTTT

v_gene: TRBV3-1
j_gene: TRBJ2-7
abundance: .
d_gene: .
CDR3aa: CASSQGGVSYEQYF
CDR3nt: TGTGCCAGCAGCCAAGGCGGTGTATCCTACGAGCAGTACTTC

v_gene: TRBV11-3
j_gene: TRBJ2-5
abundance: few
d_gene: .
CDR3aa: CASSIGVETQYF
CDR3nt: TGTGCCAGCAGCATCGGGGTAGAGACCCAGTACTTC

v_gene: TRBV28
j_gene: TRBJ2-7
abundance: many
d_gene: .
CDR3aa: CASSFSSGAGNEQYF
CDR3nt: TGTGCCAGCAGTTTTTCTTCAGGGGCAGGGAACGAGCAGTACTTC

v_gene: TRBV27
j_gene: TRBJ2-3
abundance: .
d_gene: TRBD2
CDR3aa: CASTTRLAGDTQYF
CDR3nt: TGTGCCAGCACAACTCGACTAGCGGGGGATACGCAGTATTTT

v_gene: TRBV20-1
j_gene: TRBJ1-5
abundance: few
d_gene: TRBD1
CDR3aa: CSARVTGVNQPQHF
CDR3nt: TGCAGTGCTAGAGTCACAGGGGTCAATCAGCCCCAGCATTTT

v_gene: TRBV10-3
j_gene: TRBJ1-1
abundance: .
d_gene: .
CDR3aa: CATQGGANTEAFF
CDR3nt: TGTGCCACCCAAGGGGGTGCGAACACTGAAGCTTTCTTT

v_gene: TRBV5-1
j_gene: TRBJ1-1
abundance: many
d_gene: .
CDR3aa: CASSLDGGRQEAFF
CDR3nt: TGCGCCAGCAGCTTGGATGGGGGACGACAGGAAGCTTTCTTT

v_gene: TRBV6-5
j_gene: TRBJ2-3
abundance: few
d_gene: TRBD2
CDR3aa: CASSYGKLAGSYTDTQYF
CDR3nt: TGTGCCAGCAGTTACGGGAAACTAGCGGGGAGCTACACAGATACGCAGTATTTT

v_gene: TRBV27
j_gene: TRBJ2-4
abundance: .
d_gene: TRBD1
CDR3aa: CATGTGPKNIQYF
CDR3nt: TGTGCCACCGGGACAGGGCCCAAAAACATTCAGTACTTC

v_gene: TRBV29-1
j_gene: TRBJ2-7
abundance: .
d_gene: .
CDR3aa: CSVEAEQYF
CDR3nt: TGCAGCGTTGAAGCCGAGCAGTACTTC

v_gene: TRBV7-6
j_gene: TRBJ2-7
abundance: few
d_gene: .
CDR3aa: CASSLEESAEQYF
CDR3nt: TGTGCCAGCAGCTTAGAGGAGAGCGCCGAGCAGTACTTC

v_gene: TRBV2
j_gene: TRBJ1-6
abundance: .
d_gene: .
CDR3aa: CASRAAGYSPLHF
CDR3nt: TGTGCCAGCAGGGCGGCCGGGTATTCACCCCTCCACTTT

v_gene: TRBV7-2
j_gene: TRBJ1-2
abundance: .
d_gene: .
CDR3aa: CASSLGQLANYGYTF
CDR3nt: TGTGCCAGCAGCTTAGGACAGCTGGCTAACTATGGCTACACCTTC

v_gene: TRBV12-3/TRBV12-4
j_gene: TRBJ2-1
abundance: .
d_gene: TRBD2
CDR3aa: CASSLEASGHNEQFF
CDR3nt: TGTGCCAGCAGTTTAGAGGCTAGCGGGCACAATGAGCAGTTCTTC